These 6 T cell receptor beta chains came from one sample sequenced in a study of OX40 agonist ivuxolimab in advanced cancers. The repertoire was sequenced with immunoSEQ multiplex PCR; TCRdb's copy has only in-frame clones and lacks some. The sample carries roughly 71,000 clones, roughly 80% recorded once. The sequencing here drew on CD4+ or CD8+ T cells sorted from blood, taken in a trial of the OX40 agonist ivuxolimab. The receptors originated from an adult with an advanced solid tumor such as melanoma, head and neck, liver or kidney cancer.

The rearrangement joins TRBV5-1 to TRBJ2-5, with D perhaps matching TRBD1 or TRBD2 (6 bases each). V was clipped by 1 base and J by 5 bases, with 12 bases between them. Germline CDR1 SGHRS, CDR2 YFSETQ. This CDR3 has 14 residues. CDR3: CASSLWGAGETQYF. The CDR3 DNA reads TGCGCCAGCAGCTTGTGGGGGGCCGGTGAGACCCAGTACTTC.

This chain joins TRBV25-1 and TRBJ1-6; D gene uncertain. V gave up 4 bases and J gave up 0 bases, with 10 bases separating them. Germline loops: CDR1 MGHDK, CDR2 SYGVNS. The CDR3 runs to 16 residues. The CDR3 DNA sequence: TGTGCCAGCAGTGTGGGAGGGAACTCCTATAATTCACCCCTCCACTTT. Translating gives CASSVGGNSYNSPLHF.

This chain uses TRBV18 with TRBJ1-1, with a tentative D call TRBD1 (6 bases). The CDR3 covers 12 residues. Germline CDR1 reads KGHSH; CDR2 reads LQKENI. Deletions cut 3 bases from V and 8 bases from J, with 10 bases between. Here the CDR3 DNA reads TGTGCCAGCTCACCCAGACAGGACGAAGCTTTCTTT. Amino acids: CASSPRQDEAFF.

The chain employs TRBV14 and TRBJ2-7; D is unclear. The V gene's germline CDR1 is SGHDN and CDR2 FVKESK. The CDR3 totals 14 residues. V lost 5 bases and J 5 bases, leaving 16 bases between the germline ends. CDR3 coding DNA: TGTGCCAGCAGCTGGTGGGGTGCTCAGAACGAGCAGTACTTC. Its protein product is CASSWWGAQNEQYF.

This chain joins TRBV27 and TRBJ1-2; 7 nucleotides match TRBD1. Losses at the gene ends were 0 bases for V and 2 bases for J; bases not matched to a gene: 9. The CDR3 is 17 amino acids. Germline CDR1 MNHEY, CDR2 SMNVEV (reference sequence). CDR3: CASSLSRMEDRNYGYTF. The CDR3 region has the DNA TGTGCCAGCAGTTTATCGAGGATGGAGGACAGGAACTATGGCTACACCTTC.

This chain uses TRBV6-5 with TRBJ1-6, with 7 bases aligning to TRBD1. Losses at the gene ends were 5 bases for V and 9 bases for J; bases not matched to a gene: 10. This CDR3 region has 15 residues. Germline V lookup: CDR1 MNHEY, CDR2 SVGAGI. The CDR3 sequence: CASSRRQGVSSPLHF. As DNA, the CDR3 is TGTGCCAGCAGTCGTAGACAGGGTGTGAGTTCACCCCTCCACTTT.